This TCR beta chain stems from a study of cytomegalovirus exposure and HLA in healthy donors. Germline-derived CDR1 and CDR2 are MDHEN and SYDVKM. This CDR3 has 11 residues. V was pared by 6 bases and J by 6 bases, with 9 bases between. The PCR contained 60 Vbeta and 13 Jbeta primers. Sequencing was performed with immunoSEQ multiplex PCR; in TCRdb, only in-frame clones are kept and a portion is missing. This repertoire shows 55,000 to 75,000 clones, approximately 80% found once; its top ten account for around 3%. The chain couples TRBV28 to TRBJ2-7, with D hard to call. Sequencing was performed on PBMCs. This TCR was sampled from a girl between 10 and 17 years old in good health and CMV-seropositive. CDR3 in DNA: TGTGCCAGCAGCCCCGGGTCCGAGCAGTACTTC. Translating gives CASSPGSEQYF. The complete variable domain, with remaining parts taken from reference TRBV28 and TRBJ2-7, reads DVKVTQSSRYLVKRTGEKVFLECVQDMDHENMFWYRQDPGLGLRLIYFSYDVKMKEKGDIPEGYSVSREKKERFSLILESASTNQTSMYLCASSPGSEQYFGPGTRLTVT.